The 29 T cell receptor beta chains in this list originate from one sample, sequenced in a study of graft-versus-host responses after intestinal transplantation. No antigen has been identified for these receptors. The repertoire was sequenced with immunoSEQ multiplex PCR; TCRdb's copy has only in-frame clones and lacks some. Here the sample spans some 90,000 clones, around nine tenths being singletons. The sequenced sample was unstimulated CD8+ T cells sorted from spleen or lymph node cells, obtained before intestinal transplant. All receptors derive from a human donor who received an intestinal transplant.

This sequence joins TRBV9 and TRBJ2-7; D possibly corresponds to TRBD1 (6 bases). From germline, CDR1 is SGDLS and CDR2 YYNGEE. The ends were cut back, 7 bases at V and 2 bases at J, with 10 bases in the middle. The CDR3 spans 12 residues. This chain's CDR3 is CASGGGAYEQYF. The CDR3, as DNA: TGTGCCAGCGGGGGCGGAGCCTACGAGCAGTACTTC.

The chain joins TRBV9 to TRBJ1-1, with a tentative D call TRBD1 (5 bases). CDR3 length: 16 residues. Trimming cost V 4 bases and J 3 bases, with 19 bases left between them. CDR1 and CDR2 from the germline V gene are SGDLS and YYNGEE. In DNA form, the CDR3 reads TGTGCCAGCAGCTCCATACAGGAACATGTTTACACTGAAGCTTTCTTT. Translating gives CASSSIQEHVYTEAFF.

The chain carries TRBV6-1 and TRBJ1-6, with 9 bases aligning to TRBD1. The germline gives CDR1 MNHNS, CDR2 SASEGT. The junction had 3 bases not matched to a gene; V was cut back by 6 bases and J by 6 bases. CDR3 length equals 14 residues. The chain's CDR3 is CASRDRGPNSPLHF. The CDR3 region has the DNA TGTGCCAGCAGGGACAGGGGTCCTAATTCACCCCTCCACTTT.

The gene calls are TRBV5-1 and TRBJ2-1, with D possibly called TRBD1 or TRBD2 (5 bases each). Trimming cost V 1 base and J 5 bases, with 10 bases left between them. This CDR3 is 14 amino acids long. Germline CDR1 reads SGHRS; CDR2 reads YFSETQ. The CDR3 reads CASSLSGTNNEQFF. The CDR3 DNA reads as TGCGCCAGCAGCTTGTCCGGGACCAACAATGAGCAGTTCTTC.

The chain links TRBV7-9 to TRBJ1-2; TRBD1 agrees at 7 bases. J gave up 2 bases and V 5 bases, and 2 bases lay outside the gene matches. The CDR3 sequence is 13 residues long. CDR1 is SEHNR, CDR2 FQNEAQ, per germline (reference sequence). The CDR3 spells CASSRDSNYGYTF. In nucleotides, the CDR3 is TGTGCCAGCAGCCGGGACAGCAACTATGGCTACACCTTC.

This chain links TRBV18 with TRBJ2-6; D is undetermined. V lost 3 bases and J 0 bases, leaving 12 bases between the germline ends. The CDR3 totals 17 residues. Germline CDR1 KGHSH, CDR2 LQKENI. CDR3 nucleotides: TGTGCCAGCTCACCCTTCACATTTTACTCTGGGGCCAACGTCCTGACTTTC. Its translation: CASSPFTFYSGANVLTF. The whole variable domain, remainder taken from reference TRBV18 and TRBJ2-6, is NAGVMQNPRHLVRRRGQEARLRCSPMKGHSHVYWYRQLPEEGLKFMVYLQKENIIDESGMPKERFSAEFPKEGPSILRIQQVVRGDSAAYFCASSPFTFYSGANVLTFGAGSRLTVL.

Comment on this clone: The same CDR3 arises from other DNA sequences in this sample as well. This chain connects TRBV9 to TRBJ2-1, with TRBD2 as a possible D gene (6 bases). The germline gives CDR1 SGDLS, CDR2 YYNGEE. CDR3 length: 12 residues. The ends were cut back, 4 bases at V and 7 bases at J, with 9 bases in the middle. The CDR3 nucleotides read TGTGCCAGCAGCCTCAGCGGGAATGAGCAGTTCTTC. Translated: CASSLSGNEQFF.

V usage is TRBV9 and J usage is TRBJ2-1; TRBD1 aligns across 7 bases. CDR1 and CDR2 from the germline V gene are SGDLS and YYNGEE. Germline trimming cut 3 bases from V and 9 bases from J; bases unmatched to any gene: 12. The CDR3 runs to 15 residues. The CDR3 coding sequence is TGTGCCAGCAGCGCAATCGACAGGGATTCAGGTGAGCAGTTCTTC. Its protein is CASSAIDRDSGEQFF.

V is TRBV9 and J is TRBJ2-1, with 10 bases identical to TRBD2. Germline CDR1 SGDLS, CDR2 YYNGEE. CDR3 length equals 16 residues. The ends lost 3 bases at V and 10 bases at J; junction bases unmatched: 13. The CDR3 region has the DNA TGTGCCAGCAGCGCCCCGGTGGCTAGCGGGGGATACGAGCAGTTCTTC. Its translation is CASSAPVASGGYEQFF.

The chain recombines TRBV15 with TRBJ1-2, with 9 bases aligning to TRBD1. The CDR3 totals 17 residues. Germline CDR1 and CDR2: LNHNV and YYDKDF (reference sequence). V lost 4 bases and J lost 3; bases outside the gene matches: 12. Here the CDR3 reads CATSTTRQGELYYGYTF. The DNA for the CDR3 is TGTGCCACCAGCACAACCCGACAGGGGGAACTTTACTATGGCTACACCTTC.

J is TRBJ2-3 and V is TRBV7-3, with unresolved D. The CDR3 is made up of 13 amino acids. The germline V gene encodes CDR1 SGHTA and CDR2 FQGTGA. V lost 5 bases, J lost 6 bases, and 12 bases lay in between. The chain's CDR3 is CASSVHSLDTQYF. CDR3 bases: TGTGCCAGCAGCGTCCACTCCCTGGATACGCAGTATTTT.

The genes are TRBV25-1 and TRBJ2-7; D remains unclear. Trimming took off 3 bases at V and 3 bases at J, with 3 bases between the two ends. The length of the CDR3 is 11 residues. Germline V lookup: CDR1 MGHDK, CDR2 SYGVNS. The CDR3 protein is CASSEVYEQYF. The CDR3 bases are TGTGCCAGCAGTGAGGTCTACGAGCAGTACTTC.

This CDR3 is CASSIDMGDQPQHF. The CDR3 nucleotides read TGTGCCAGTAGTATAGATATGGGGGATCAGCCCCAGCATTTT. This chain connects TRBV19 to TRBJ1-5, with TRBD1 as a possible D gene (5 bases). Trimming shortened V by 0 bases and J by 5 bases, and 8 bases separated the two germline ends. The germline V gene encodes CDR1 LNHDA and CDR2 SQIVND (reference sequence). The CDR3 totals 14 residues.

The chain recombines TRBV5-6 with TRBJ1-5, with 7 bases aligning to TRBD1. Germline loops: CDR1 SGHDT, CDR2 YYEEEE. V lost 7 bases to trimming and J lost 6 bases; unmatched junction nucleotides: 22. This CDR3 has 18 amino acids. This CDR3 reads CASACGQGGTNDSQPQHF. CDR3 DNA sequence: TGTGCCAGCGCCTGTGGGCAGGGGGGTACTAACGACAGTCAGCCCCAGCATTTT.

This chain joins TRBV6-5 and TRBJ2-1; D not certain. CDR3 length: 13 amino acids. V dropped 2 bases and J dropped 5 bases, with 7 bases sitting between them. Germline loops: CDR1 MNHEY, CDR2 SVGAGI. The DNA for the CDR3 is TGTGCCAGCAGTTACGCCAGGAACAATGAGCAGTTCTTC. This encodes CASSYARNNEQFF.

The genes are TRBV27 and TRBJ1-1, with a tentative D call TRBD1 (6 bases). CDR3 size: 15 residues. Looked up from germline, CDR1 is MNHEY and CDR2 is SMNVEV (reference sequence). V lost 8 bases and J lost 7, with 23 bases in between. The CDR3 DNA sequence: TGTGCCAGCCGCCGCTTGGGGGGCAGGGAGGATGAAGCTTTCTTT. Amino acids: CASRRLGGREDEAFF.

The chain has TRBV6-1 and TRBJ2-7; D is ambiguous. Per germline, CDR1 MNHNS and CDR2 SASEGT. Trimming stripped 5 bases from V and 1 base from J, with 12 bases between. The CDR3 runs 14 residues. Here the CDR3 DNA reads TGTGCCAGCAGTTATAACTCACGGTCCTACGAGCAGTACTTC. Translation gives CASSYNSRSYEQYF.

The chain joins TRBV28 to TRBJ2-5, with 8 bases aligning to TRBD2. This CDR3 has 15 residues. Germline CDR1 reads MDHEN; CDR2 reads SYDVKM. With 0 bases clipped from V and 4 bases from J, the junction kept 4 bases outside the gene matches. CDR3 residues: CASSLWREVGETQYF. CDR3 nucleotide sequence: TGTGCCAGCAGTTTATGGCGGGAGGTCGGAGAGACCCAGTACTTC. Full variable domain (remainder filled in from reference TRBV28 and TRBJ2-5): DVKVTQSSRYLVKRTGEKVFLECVQDMDHENMFWYRQDPGLGLRLIYFSYDVKMKEKGDIPEGYSVSREKKERFSLILESASTNQTSMYLCASSLWREVGETQYFGPGTRLLVL.

CDR3: CAWSVSDPEGYTF. CDR3 DNA sequence: TGTGCCTGGAGTGTTTCGGACCCAGAAGGCTACACCTTC. J is TRBJ1-2 and V is TRBV30; D ambiguous. Germline values: CDR1 GTSNPN, CDR2 SVGIG (reference sequence). The CDR3 is made up of 13 amino acids. V was trimmed by 0 bases and J by 8 bases, leaving 13 bases between them.

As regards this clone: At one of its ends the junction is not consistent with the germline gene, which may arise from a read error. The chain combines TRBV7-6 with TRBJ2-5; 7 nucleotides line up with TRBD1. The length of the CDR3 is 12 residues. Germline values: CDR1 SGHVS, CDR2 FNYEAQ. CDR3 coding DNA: TGTGCCTGCAGGGACAGTGAAGAGACCCAGTACTTC. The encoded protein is CACRDSEETQYF.

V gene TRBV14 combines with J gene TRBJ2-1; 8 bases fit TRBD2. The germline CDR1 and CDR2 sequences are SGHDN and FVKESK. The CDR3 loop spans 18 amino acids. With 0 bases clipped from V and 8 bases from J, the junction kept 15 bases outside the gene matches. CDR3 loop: CASSQDFGPGGPRDEQFF. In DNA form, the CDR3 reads TGTGCCAGCAGCCAAGATTTCGGTCCGGGAGGGCCTCGGGATGAGCAGTTCTTC.

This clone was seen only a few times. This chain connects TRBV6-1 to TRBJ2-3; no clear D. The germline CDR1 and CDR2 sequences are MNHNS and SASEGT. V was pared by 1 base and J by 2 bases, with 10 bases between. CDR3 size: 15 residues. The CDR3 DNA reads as TGTGCCAGCAGTGAAGGGAGCACGGTCACAGATACGCAGTATTTT. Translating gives CASSEGSTVTDTQYF.

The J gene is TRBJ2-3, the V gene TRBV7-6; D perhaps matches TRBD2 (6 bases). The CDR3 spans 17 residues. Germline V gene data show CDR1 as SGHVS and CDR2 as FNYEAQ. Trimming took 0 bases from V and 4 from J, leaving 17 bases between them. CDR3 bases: TGTGCCAGCAGCTTAGCCGGGGGTGGTTATCCGGCAGATACGCAGTATTTT. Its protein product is CASSLAGGGYPADTQYF.

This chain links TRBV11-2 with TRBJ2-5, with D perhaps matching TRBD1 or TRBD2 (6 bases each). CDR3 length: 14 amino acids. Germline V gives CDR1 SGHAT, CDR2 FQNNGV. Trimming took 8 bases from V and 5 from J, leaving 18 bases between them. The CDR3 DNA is TGTGCCAGCCGGGGGCAGGGTGGTCAGGAGACCCAGTACTTC. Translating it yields CASRGQGGQETQYF.

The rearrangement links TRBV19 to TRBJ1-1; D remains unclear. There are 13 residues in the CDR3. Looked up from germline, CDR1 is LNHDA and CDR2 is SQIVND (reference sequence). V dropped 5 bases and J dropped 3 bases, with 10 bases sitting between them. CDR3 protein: CASSWAVDTEAFF. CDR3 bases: TGTGCCAGTAGTTGGGCTGTGGACACTGAAGCTTTCTTT.

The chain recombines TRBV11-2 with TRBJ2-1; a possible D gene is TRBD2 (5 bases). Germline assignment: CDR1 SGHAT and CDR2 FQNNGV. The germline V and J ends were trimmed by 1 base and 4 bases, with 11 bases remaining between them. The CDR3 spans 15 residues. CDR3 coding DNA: TGTGCCAGCAGCTTAGTAGGGAGCCCATACAATGAGCAGTTCTTC. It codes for CASSLVGSPYNEQFF.

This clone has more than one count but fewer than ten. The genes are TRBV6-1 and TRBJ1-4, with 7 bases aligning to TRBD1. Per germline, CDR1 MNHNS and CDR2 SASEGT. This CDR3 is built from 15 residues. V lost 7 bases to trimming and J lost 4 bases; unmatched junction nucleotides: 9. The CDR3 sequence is CASTVIAGGNEKLFF. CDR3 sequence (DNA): TGTGCCAGCACCGTGATCGCAGGGGGTAATGAAAAACTGTTTTTT.

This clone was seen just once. The CDR3 region has the DNA TGTGCCAGCACTGTTAAAGGGTGGTCCTACGAGCAGTACTTC. It specifies CASTVKGWSYEQYF. The V and J genes are TRBV28 and TRBJ2-7; no definite D call. The length of the CDR3 is 14 residues. Germline-derived CDR1 and CDR2 are MDHEN and SYDVKM. Trimming stripped 7 bases from V and 1 base from J, with 14 bases between.

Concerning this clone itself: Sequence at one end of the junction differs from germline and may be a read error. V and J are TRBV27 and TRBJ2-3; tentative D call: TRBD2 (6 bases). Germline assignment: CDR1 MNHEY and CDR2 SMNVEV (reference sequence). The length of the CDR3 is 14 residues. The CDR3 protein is CTSSFFRLADTQYF. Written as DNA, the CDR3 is TGTACCAGCAGTTTCTTCAGACTAGCAGATACGCAGTATTTT.